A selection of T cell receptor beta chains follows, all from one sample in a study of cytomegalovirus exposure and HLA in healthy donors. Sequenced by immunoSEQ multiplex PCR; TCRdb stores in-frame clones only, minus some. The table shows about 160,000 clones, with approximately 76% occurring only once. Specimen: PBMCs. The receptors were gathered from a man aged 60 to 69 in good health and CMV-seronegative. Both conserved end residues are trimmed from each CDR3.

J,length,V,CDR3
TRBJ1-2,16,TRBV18,ASSAEWTGLIANYGYT
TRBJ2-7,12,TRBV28,ASRTGEGVYEQY
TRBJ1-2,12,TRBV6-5,ASSTGDRGSGYT
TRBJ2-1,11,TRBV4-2,ASSPRGLAEQF
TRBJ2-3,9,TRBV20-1,SAPPADTQY
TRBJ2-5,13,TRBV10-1,ASSESTSGRETQY
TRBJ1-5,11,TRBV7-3,ASSAAENQPQH
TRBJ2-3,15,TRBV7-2,ASSRGLAGRVGDTQY
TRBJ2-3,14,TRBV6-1,ASSEILAVRTDTQY
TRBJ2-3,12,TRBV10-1,ASSDRGDTDTQY
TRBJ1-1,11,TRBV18,ASSPTYGTEAF
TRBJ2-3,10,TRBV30,ASRLAGVTQY
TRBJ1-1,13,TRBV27,ASSWNPTANTEAF
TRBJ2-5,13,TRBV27,ASSLWGVDLETQY
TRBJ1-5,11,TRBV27,ASGRTVNQPQH
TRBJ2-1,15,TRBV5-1,ASLPGGGAENYNEQF
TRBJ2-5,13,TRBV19,ASSGTTGLQETQY
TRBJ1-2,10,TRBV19,ASSMGARGYT
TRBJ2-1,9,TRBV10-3,AIGPGDEQF
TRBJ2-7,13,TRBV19,ASSNRGQGVREQY
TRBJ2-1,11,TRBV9,ASSRGGANEQF
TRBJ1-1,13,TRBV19,ASSPRHRSNTEAF
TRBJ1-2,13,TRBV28,ASSLGDSRVYGYT
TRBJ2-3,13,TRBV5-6,ASSFRTGSTDTQY
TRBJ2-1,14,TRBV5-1,ASSLPISGSVDEQF
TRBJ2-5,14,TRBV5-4,ASSSVGLADLGTQY
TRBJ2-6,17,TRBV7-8,ASSLRRDRGSGGANVLT
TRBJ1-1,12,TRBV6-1,ASSEAGGWGEAF
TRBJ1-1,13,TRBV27,ASTQGRVMNTEAF
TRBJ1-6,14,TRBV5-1,ASSIGNRAHNSPLH
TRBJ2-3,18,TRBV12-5,ASAKTLRLAGGRYTDTQY
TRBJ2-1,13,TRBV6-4,ASRWTSGEYNEQF
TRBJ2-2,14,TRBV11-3,ASSLGRRGNTGELF
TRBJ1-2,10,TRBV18,ASSTGQGGYT
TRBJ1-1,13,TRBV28,ASSLWQTTGIEAF